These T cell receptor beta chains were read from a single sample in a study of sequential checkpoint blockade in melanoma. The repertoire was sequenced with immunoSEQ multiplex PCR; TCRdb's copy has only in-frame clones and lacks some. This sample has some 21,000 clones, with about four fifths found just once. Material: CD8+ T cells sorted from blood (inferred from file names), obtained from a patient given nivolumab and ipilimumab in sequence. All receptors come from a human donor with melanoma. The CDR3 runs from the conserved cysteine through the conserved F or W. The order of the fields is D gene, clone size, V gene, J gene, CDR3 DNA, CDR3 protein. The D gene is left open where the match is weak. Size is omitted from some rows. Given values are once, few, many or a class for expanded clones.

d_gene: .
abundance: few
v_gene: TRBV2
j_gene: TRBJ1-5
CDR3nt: TGTGCCAGCAGTGAAAACGGTTACAATCAGCCCCAGCATTTT
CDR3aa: CASSENGYNQPQHF

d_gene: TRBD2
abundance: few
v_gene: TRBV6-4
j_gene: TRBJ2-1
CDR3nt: TGTGCCAGCAGCGCTACTAGCGGGAGAGGCAATGAGCAGTTCTTC
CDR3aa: CASSATSGRGNEQFF

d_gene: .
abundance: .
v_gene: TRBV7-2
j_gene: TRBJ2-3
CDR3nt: TGTGCCAGCAGCTTAGAAGCTAGCACAGATACGCAGTATTTT
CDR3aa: CASSLEASTDTQYF

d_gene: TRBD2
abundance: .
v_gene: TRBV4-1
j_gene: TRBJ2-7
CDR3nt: TGCGCCAGCAGCCTTGGACTAGATCCCTCCTACGAGCAGTACTTC
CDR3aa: CASSLGLDPSYEQYF

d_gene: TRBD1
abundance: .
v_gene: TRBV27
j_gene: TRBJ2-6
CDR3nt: TGTGCCAGCAGCCCCACAGGGGCTGGGGCCAACGTCCTGACTTTC
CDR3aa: CASSPTGAGANVLTF

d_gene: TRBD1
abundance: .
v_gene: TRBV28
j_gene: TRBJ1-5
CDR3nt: TGTGCCAGCGCCGGGACAGGGCGAAATCAGCCCCAGCATTTT
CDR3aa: CASAGTGRNQPQHF

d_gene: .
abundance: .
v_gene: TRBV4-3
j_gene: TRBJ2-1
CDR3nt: TGCGCCAGCAGCCAAGATGCGGCGGATGAGCAGTTCTTC
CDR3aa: CASSQDAADEQFF

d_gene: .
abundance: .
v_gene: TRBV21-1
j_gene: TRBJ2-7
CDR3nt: TGTGCCAGCAGCAGTCAGGGACAAGTGGTCGACTACGAGCAGTACTTC
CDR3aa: CASSSQGQVVDYEQYF

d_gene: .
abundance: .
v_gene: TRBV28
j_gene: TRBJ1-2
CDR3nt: TGTGCCAGCCGAACAGTAACTAACTATGGCTACACCTTC
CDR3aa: CASRTVTNYGYTF

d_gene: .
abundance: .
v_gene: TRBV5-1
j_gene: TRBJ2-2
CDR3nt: TGCGCCAGCAGCTTGTTAGGGGGGGACACCGGGGAGCTGTTTTTT
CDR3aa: CASSLLGGDTGELFF

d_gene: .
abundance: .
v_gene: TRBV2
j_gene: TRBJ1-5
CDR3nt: TGTGCCAGCAGGCGGGATAGCAATCAGCCCCAGCATTTT
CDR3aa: CASRRDSNQPQHF

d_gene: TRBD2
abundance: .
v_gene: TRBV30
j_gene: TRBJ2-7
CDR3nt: TGTGCCTGGTCTTCCGAGGGACTAGCGGGAGGTTCCTACGAGCAGTACTTC
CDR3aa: CAWSSEGLAGGSYEQYF

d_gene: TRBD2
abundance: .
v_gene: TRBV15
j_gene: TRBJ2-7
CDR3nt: TGTGCCACCAGCAGAGATAAGGGACTAGCGGCTTCCTACGAGCAGTACTTC
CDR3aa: CATSRDKGLAASYEQYF

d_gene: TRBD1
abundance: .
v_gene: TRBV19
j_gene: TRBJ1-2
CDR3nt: TGTGCCAGTAACAATATTGGGACAGGGTGGGATGGCTACACCTTC
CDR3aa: CASNNIGTGWDGYTF

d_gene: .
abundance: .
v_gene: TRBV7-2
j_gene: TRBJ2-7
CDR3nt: TGTGCCAGCAGCTTAGTAGTCGGGTACGAGCAGTACTTC
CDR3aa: CASSLVVGYEQYF

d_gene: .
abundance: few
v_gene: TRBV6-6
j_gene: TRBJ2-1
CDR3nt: TGTGCCAGCAGTCGTCGGACTGATAATGAGCAGTTCTTC
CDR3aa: CASSRRTDNEQFF

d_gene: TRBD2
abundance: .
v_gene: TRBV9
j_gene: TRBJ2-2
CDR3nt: TGTGCCAGCAGCGTAGAATGGGGCGGGAGGCCCTCGAACACCGGGGAGCTGTTTTTT
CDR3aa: CASSVEWGGRPSNTGELFF